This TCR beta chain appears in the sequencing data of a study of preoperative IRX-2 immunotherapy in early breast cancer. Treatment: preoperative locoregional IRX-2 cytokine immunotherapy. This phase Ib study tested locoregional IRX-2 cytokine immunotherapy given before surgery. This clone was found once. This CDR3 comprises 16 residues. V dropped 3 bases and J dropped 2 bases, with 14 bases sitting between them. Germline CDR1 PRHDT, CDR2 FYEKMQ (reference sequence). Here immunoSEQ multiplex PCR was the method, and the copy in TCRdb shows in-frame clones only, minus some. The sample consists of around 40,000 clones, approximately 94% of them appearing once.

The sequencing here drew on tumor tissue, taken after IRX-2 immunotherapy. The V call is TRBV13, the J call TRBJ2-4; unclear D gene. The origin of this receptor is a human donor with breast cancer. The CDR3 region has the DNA TGTGCCAGCAGCTTCGCATTAAAGGGTACCAAAAACATTCAGTACTTC. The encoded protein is CASSFALKGTKNIQYF.